The rows below give T cell receptor beta chains drawn from one sample of a study of CD8+ T cells in alopecia areata. The data were produced by immunoSEQ multiplex PCR, yet TCRdb's version contains in-frame clones alone and is incomplete. The sample includes fewer than 250,000 clones, more than 30% of them seen just once. This material consisted of CD4+ T cells sorted from blood, taken between weeks 30 and 35, from a patient treated with tofacitinib. These TCRs come from a human donor with alopecia areata. The CDR3 runs from the conserved cysteine through the conserved F or W. D genes are given only for firm matches. Part of the rows lack a size; the others show once, few, many or a class for expanded clones.

V gene	clone size	D gene	J gene	CDR3 DNA	CDR3 protein
TRBV29-1	-	TRBD1	TRBJ2-3	TGCAGCGTTGATCCCGGACAGGTACGAATTGGCGATACGCAGTATTTT	CSVDPGQVRIGDTQYF
TRBV14	-	TRBD1	TRBJ1-2	TGTGCCAGCAGCCACCCTAAGAGACAGGGGCTCTATGGCTACACCTTC	CASSHPKRQGLYGYTF
TRBV21-1	few	-	TRBJ2-2	TGTGCCAGCAGCAGGGCCCCCTTTGTATACCTGAACACCGGGGAGCTGTTTTTT	CASSRAPFVYLNTGELFF
TRBV21-1	-	-	TRBJ2-7	TGTGCCAGCAAGCTAGCGGGAGGTAGCTCCTACGAGCAGTACTTC	CASKLAGGSSYEQYF
TRBV7-2	-	-	TRBJ1-5	TGTGCCAGCAGCTTAGGACAGGCAAGCAATCAGCCCCAGCATTTT	CASSLGQASNQPQHF
TRBV30	-	-	TRBJ2-2	TGTGCCTGGAGTGTTAACGGGGAGCTGTTTTTT	CAWSVNGELFF
TRBV7-6	-	TRBD2	TRBJ2-7	TGTGCCAGCAGCCTGGGACTAGCGAGCTCCTACGAGCAGTACTTC	CASSLGLASSYEQYF
TRBV7-3	-	-	TRBJ1-2	TGTGCCAGCAGCCCAACGACAGGAAACTATGGCTACACCTTC	CASSPTTGNYGYTF
TRBV19	few	TRBD1	TRBJ2-3	TGTGCCAGTAAGCACAGGGGGCTTTGGACAGATACGCAGTATTTT	CASKHRGLWTDTQYF
TRBV7-2	-	-	TRBJ2-1	TGTGCCAGCAGCCAGGGTAGCGGAGACTACAATGAGCAGTTCTTC	CASSQGSGDYNEQFF
TRBV10-3	-	-	TRBJ2-7	TGTGCCATCAGTGCTCCGGGCTCCAATTACGAGCAGTACTTC	CAISAPGSNYEQYF
TRBV27	-	-	TRBJ2-4	TGTGCCAGTCAGGATCAGGGGCCAGCCAAAAACATTCAGTACTTC	CASQDQGPAKNIQYF
TRBV6-5	many	-	TRBJ1-5	TGTGCCAGCAGTCTTAACCTTAATCAGCCCCAGCATTTT	CASSLNLNQPQHF
TRBV13	-	TRBD1	TRBJ2-7	TGTGCCAGCAGCTTAGGGCAGGGGGTCCACGAGCAGTACTTC	CASSLGQGVHEQYF
TRBV18	-	TRBD1	TRBJ2-7	TGTGCCAGCTCCGAAAGGGGCTGGGACAGGGCAGCCTACGAGCAGTACTTC	CASSERGWDRAAYEQYF
TRBV6-6	few	-	TRBJ1-1	TGTGCCAGCAGTTCTCCGGGAGTTGAAGCTTTCTTT	CASSSPGVEAFF
TRBV30	-	-	TRBJ1-3	TGTGCCTGGAGTGTCCGACAGGTCAGAGGGCACACCATATATTTT	CAWSVRQVRGHTIYF
TRBV5-1	-	-	TRBJ2-3	TGCGCCAGCAGCTCGGAGGTGGCAGATACGCAGTATTTT	CASSSEVADTQYF
TRBV5-1	few	-	TRBJ2-7	TGCGCCAGCAGCTTGGTAGTAGGGGGAAGCTACGAGCAGTACTTC	CASSLVVGGSYEQYF
TRBV7-3	few	-	TRBJ1-1	TGTGCCAGCAGCTTAACAGGGATCACTGAAGCTTTCTTT	CASSLTGITEAFF
TRBV30	few	-	TRBJ1-2	TGTGCCTGGAGTGCATCCTGGGGCTATGGCTACACCTTC	CAWSASWGYGYTF
TRBV18	-	-	TRBJ1-1	TGTGCCAGCGCGGGAGGGATAGAAACTGAAGCTTTCTTT	CASAGGIETEAFF
TRBV18	-	-	TRBJ1-2	TGTGCCAGCTCATCCGGGACCAAGGGTGGCTACACCTTC	CASSSGTKGGYTF
TRBV5-1	few	TRBD2	TRBJ2-7	TGCGCCAGCAGCTTGGATCTAGCGGGAGGGTTCTACGAGCAGTACTTC	CASSLDLAGGFYEQYF
TRBV4-1	few	-	TRBJ2-2	TGCGCCAGCAGCCAGTACGAGGGCAAGAAGTCGAACACCGGGGAGCTGTTTTTT	CASSQYEGKKSNTGELFF
TRBV29-1	-	-	TRBJ2-2	TGCAGCGCCCGTGGGGCCGGGGAGCTGTTTTTT	CSARGAGELFF
TRBV9	few	-	TRBJ1-4	TGTGCCAGCAGCGTAGGGCAGGGAAGAAGCGAAAAACTGTTTTTT	CASSVGQGRSEKLFF
TRBV30	few	-	TRBJ1-1	TGTGCCTGGACAAGCAGGGAGGCTGAAGCTTTCTTT	CAWTSREAEAFF
TRBV30	-	-	TRBJ2-1	TGTGCCTGGAGCCCGGGTTCTATCGGGATTGAGCAGTTCTTC	CAWSPGSIGIEQFF
TRBV27	few	-	TRBJ1-4	TGTGCCAGCAGTTCTGGTGGGGTTTTGAGCGGAGTAAAACTGTTTTTT	CASSSGGVLSGVKLFF
TRBV6-1	-	TRBD2	TRBJ2-3	TGTGCCAGCGGGAGCGGGGCTAGCACAGATACGCAGTATTTT	CASGSGASTDTQYF
TRBV6-5	-	-	TRBJ1-2	TGTGCCAGCAGTCACCCTGTTTATGGCTACACCTTC	CASSHPVYGYTF
TRBV9	few	-	TRBJ2-7	TGTGCCAGCAGCGTAGGTGGGGAAGGGAACGAGCAGTACTTC	CASSVGGEGNEQYF
TRBV30	-	-	TRBJ1-5	TGTGCCTGGAACATAGGTTATCAGCCCCAGCATTTT	CAWNIGYQPQHF
TRBV6-5	-	-	TRBJ2-7	TGTGCCAGCAGTTACACCTACGCACAGGGCGCCTACGAGCAGTACTTC	CASSYTYAQGAYEQYF
TRBV2	once	TRBD2	TRBJ2-7	TGTGCCAGCATGCCGGGACTAGCTCCCTACGAGCAGTACTTC	CASMPGLAPYEQYF
TRBV7-9	-	TRBD2	TRBJ2-5	TGTGCCAGCAGCGGGGGACTAGCGCAAGAGACCCAGTACTTC	CASSGGLAQETQYF
TRBV11-2	many	-	TRBJ2-3	TGTGCCAGCGAGCTTATCGGGGGAAGCAGGGATACGCAGTATTTT	CASELIGGSRDTQYF
TRBV9	-	-	TRBJ1-2	TGTGCCAGGGCAATTCTTATGAAAGGCTATGGCTACACCTTC	CARAILMKGYGYTF
TRBV6-1	-	-	TRBJ2-5	TGTGCCAGCAGCAAGGAGCGACCCGGACAAGAGACCCAGTACTTC	CASSKERPGQETQYF
TRBV6-6	-	-	TRBJ1-4	TGTGCCAGCGGGTCCGGGGTTGAAAAACTGTTTTTT	CASGSGVEKLFF
TRBV30	once	-	TRBJ1-1	TGTGCCTGGAGTGTAGGGCTGAACACTGAAGCTTTCTTT	CAWSVGLNTEAFF
TRBV30	-	TRBD1	TRBJ1-6	TGTGCCTGGTCCAGGGGGCGTCCACCCCTCCACTTT	CAWSRGRPPLHF
TRBV27	-	-	TRBJ1-2	TGTGCCAGCAGTCCGGGACCGCCGATCAATGGCTACACCTTC	CASSPGPPINGYTF
TRBV30	-	-	TRBJ1-5	TGTGCCTGGAGTGTCGGCCCCGAGCCCCAGCATTTT	CAWSVGPEPQHF
TRBV18	few	-	TRBJ1-1	TGTGCCAGCTCACCAAAGGCAGGGTCTTATGAAGCTTTCTTT	CASSPKAGSYEAFF
TRBV19	few	-	TRBJ1-1	TGTGCCAGTAGTATAGCGGCTGAGAACACTGAAGCTTTCTTT	CASSIAAENTEAFF
TRBV5-5	few	-	TRBJ2-7	TGTGCCAGCAGCTTTGTAGGGGCCAACTACGAGCAGTACTTC	CASSFVGANYEQYF
TRBV30	-	-	TRBJ2-1	TGTGCCTGGAGTGTCGGACTCCACAATGAGCAGTTCTTC	CAWSVGLHNEQFF
TRBV2	-	TRBD2	TRBJ2-7	TGTGCCAGCAAGGAAGGACTAGCGGGGAACGAGCAGTACTTC	CASKEGLAGNEQYF
TRBV6-5	few	-	TRBJ2-7	TGTGCCAGCAGTTCAAGGGTTCCCCCCTACGAGCAGTACTTC	CASSSRVPPYEQYF
TRBV7-9	few	TRBD1	TRBJ1-2	TGTGCCAGCAGCGCAAATCAGGGGGGAGTAGACGGCTACACCTTC	CASSANQGGVDGYTF
TRBV7-6	-	TRBD1	TRBJ2-5	TGTGCCAGCAGCTTGGGGACAGGGTTACAAGAGACCCAGTACTTC	CASSLGTGLQETQYF
TRBV29-1	-	TRBD2	TRBJ2-1	TGCAGCGCCACTAGCGGAACCTACAATGAGCAGTTCTTC	CSATSGTYNEQFF
TRBV9	few	TRBD2	TRBJ2-5	TGTGCCAGCAGCGTGGGGACTAGCGGGGGGCAAGAGACCCAGTACTTC	CASSVGTSGGQETQYF
TRBV7-9	few	-	TRBJ2-3	TGTGCCAGCAGCTTAGCGGGTCGGTCCGCCAGTACGCAGTATTTT	CASSLAGRSASTQYF
TRBV6-1	-	TRBD2	TRBJ2-1	TGTGCCAGCACCGGGACTAGCGGTGCCGAGCAGTTCTTC	CASTGTSGAEQFF